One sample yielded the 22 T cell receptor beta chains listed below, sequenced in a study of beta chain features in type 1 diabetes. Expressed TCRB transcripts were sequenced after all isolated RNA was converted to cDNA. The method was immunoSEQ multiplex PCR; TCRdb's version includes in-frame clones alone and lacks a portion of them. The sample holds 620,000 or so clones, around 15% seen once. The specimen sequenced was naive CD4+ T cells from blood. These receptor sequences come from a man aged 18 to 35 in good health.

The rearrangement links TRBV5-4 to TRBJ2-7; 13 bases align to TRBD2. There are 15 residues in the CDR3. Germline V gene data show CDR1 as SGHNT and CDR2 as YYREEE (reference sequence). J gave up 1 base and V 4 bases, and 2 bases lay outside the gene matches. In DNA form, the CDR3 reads TGTGCCAGCAGCCCGGGACTAGCGGGGTCCTACGAGCAGTACTTC. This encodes CASSPGLAGSYEQYF. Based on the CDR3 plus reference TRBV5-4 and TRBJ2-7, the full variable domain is ETGVTQSPTHLIKTRGQQVTLRCSSQSGHNTVSWYQQALGQGPQFIFQYYREEENGRGNFPPRFSGLQFPNYSSELNVNALELDDSALYLCASSPGLAGSYEQYFGPGTRLTVT.

The CDR3 spells CASSYSRGKNQPQHF. The CDR3 DNA sequence: TGTGCCAGCAGTTACTCTCGGGGAAAGAATCAGCCCCAGCATTTT. This sequence joins TRBV6-6 and TRBJ1-5, with unresolved D. The CDR3 has 15 amino acids. V dropped 0 bases and J dropped 4 bases, with 10 bases sitting between them. Germline V gene lookup returns CDR1 MNHNY and CDR2 SVGAGI (reference sequence).

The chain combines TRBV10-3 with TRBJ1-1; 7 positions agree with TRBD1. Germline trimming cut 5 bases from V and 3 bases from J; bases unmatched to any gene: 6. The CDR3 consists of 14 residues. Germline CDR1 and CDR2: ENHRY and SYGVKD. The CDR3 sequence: CAISPTGKDTEAFF. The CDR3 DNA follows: TGTGCCATCAGTCCGACAGGGAAGGACACTGAAGCTTTCTTT.

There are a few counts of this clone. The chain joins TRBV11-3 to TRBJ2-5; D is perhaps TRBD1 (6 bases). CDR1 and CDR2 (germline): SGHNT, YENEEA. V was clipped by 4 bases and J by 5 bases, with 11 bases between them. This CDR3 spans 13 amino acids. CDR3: CASSSGVGETQYF. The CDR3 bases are TGTGCCAGCAGCTCAGGGGTGGGTGAGACCCAGTACTTC.

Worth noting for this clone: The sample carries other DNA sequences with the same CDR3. The DNA of the CDR3 is TGTGCCAGCAGCTTAGCGGGGGGTCGCTCCTACGAGCAGTACTTC. Its protein product is CASSLAGGRSYEQYF. The genes are TRBV7-2 and TRBJ2-7; possible D gene TRBD2, 6 bases. Germline V gene data show CDR1 as SGHTA and CDR2 as FQGNSA. The CDR3 length is 15 residues. Trimming pared 0 bases from V and 0 bases from J, leaving 9 bases between. Based on the CDR3 plus reference TRBV7-2 and TRBJ2-7, the full variable domain is GAGVSQSPSNKVTEKGKDVELRCDPISGHTALYWYRQSLGQGLEFLIYFQGNSAPDKSGLPSDRFSAERTGGSVSTLTIQRTQQEDSAVYLCASSLAGGRSYEQYFGPGTRLTVT.

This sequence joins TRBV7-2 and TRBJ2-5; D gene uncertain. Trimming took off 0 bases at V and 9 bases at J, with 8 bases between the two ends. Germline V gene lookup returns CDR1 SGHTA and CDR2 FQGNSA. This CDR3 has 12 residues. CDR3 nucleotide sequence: TGTGCCAGCAGCTTAGCGCTAGGGCCCCAGTACTTC. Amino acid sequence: CASSLALGPQYF.

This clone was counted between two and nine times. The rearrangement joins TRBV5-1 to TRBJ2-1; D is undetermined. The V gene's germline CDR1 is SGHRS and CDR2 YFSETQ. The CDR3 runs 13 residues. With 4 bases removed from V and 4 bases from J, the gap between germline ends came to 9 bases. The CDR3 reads CASSLTTYNEQFF. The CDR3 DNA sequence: TGCGCCAGCAGCCTTACCACTTACAATGAGCAGTTCTTC.

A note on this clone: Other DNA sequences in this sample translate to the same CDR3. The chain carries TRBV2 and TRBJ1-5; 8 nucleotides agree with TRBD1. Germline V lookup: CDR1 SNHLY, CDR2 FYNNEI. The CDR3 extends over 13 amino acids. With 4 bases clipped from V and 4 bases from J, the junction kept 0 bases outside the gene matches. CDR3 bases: TGTGCCAGCAGTGGACAGGGGAATCAGCCCCAGCATTTT. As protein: CASSGQGNQPQHF.

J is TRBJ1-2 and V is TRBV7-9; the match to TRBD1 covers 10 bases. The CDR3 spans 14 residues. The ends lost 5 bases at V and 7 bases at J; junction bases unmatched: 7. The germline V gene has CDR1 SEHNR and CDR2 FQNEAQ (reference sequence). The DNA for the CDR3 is TGTGCCAGCAGCCCCCGGGACAGGGGAGTTGGCTACACCTTC. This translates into CASSPRDRGVGYTF.

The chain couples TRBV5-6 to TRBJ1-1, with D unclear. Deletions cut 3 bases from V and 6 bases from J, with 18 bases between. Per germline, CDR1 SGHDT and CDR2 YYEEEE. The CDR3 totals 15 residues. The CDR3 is CASSSAGLFRAEAFF. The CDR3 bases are TGTGCCAGCAGCTCCGCTGGACTCTTTCGGGCTGAAGCTTTCTTT. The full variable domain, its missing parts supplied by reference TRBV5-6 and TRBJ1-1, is DAGVTQSPTHLIKTRGQQVTLRCSPKSGHDTVSWYQQALGQGPQFIFQYYEEEERQRGNFPDRFSGHQFPNYSSELNVNALLLGDSALYLCASSSAGLFRAEAFFGQGTRLTVV.

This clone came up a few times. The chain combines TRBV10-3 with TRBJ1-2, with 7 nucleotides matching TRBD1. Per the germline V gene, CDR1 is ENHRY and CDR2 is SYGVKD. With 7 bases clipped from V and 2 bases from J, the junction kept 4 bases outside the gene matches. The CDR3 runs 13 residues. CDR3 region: CAINSDRNYGYTF. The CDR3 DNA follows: TGTGCCATCAATTCGGACAGGAACTATGGCTACACCTTC.

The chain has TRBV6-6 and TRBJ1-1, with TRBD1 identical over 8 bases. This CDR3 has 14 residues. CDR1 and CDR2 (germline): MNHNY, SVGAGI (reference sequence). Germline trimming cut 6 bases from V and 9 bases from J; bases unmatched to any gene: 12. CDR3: CASRPGTGEDQAFF. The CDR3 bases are TGTGCCAGCAGACCCGGGACAGGTGAGGATCAAGCTTTCTTT.

DNA of the CDR3: TGCAGCGTTGATTCGACAGGGTCGAACGAGCAGTACTTC. Encoded protein: CSVDSTGSNEQYF. The chain carries TRBV29-1 and TRBJ2-7; 7 bases match TRBD1. CDR1 is SQVTM, CDR2 ANQGSEA, per germline. The CDR3 covers 13 residues. Trimming took 3 bases from V and 5 from J; bases not matched to a gene: 7.

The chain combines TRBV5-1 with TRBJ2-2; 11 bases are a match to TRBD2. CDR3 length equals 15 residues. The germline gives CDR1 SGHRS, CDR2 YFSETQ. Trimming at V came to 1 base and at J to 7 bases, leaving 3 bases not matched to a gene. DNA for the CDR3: TGCGCCAGCAGCTTGTCGGGACTAGCGGTCGGGGAGCTGTTTTTT. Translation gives CASSLSGLAVGELFF.

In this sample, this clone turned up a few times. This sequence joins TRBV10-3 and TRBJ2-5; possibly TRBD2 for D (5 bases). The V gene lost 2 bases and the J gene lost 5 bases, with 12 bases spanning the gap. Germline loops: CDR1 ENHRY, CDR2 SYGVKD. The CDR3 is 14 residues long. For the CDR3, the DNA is TGTGCCATCAGTGAGGTGGGAGTAGGGGAGACCCAGTACTTC. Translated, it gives CAISEVGVGETQYF.

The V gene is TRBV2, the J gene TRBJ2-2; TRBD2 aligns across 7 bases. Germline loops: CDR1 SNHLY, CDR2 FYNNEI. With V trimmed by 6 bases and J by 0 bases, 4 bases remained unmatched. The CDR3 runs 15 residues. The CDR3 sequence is CASRTSFTNTGELFF. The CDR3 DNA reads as TGTGCCAGCAGGACTAGCTTTACGAACACCGGGGAGCTGTTTTTT.

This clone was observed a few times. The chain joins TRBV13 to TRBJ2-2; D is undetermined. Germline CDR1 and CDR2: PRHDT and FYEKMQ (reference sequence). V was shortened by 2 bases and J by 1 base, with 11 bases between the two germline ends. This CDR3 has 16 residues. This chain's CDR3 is CASSLLSAWNTGELFF. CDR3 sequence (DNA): TGTGCCAGCAGCTTACTGTCCGCATGGAACACCGGGGAGCTGTTTTTT.

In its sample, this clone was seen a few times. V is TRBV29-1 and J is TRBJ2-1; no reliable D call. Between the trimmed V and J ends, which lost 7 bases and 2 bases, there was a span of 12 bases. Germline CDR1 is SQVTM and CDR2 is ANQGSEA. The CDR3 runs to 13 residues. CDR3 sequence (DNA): TGCAGCGGATCTCGTACCCCCTACAATGAGCAGTTCTTC. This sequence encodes CSGSRTPYNEQFF.

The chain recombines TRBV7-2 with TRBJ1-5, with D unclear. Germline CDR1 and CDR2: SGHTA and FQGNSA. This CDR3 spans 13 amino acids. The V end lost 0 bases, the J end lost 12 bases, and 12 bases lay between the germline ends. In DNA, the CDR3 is TGTGCCAGCAGCTTAGCGGCCGAGCTGCTCCAGCATTTT. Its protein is CASSLAAELLQHF.

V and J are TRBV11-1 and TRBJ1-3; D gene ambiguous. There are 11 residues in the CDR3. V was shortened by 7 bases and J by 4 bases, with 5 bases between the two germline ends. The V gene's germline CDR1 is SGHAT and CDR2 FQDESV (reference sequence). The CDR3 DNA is TGTGCCAGCATCCACGGAAACACCATATATTTT. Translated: CASIHGNTIYF.

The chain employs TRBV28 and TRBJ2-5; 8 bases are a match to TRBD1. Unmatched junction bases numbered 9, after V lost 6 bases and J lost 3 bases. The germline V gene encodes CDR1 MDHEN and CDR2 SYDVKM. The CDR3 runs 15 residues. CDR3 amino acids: CASSRLGTGKETQYF. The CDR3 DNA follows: TGTGCCAGCAGCCGACTAGGGACAGGAAAAGAGACCCAGTACTTC.

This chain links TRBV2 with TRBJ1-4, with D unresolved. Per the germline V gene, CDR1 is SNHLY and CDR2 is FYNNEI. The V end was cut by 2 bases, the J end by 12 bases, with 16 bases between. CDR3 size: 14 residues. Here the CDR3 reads CASSERLGGQQLFF. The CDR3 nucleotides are TGTGCCAGCAGTGAACGGTTGGGAGGGCAACAACTGTTTTTT. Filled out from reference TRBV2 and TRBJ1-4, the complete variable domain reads EPEVTQTPSHQVTQMGQEVILRCVPISNHLYFYWYRQILGQKVEFLVSFYNNEISEKSEIFDDQFSVERPDGSNFTLKIRSTKLEDSAMYFCASSERLGGQQLFFGSGTQLSVL.